This passage covers 32 T cell receptor beta chains from one sample sequenced in a study of CD4 T cells in relation to SARS-CoV-2 and coronaviruses. Antigens for these TCRs are unknown. The repertoire was sequenced with immunoSEQ multiplex PCR; TCRdb's copy has only in-frame clones and lacks some. The sample records approximately 40,000 clones, around 80% being singletons. Sequenced: memory CD4+ T cells from PBMCs, cultured in vitro. These receptors were taken from an adult with COVID-19.

The rearrangement uses TRBV3-1 (or the pseudogene TRBV3-2) and TRBJ2-2; 12 bases match TRBD2. Germline CDR1 LGHDT, CDR2 YNNKEL (reference sequence). V lost 1 base to trimming and J lost 6 bases; unmatched junction nucleotides: 3. The CDR3 length is 16 residues. This CDR3 reads CASSQGLAGVAGELFF. The DNA for the CDR3 is TGTGCCAGCAGCCAAGGACTAGCGGGAGTCGCCGGGGAGCTGTTTTTT.

The J gene is TRBJ2-4, the V gene TRBV4-3, with 8 bases that match TRBD1. This CDR3 is 15 amino acids long. Germline-derived CDR1 and CDR2 are LGHNA and YSLEER. Trimming removed 0 bases from V and 7 bases from J; junction bases left unmatched: 5. The chain's CDR3 is CASSQDLQGANIQYF. The CDR3 nucleotides are TGCGCCAGCAGCCAAGATCTCCAGGGGGCCAACATTCAGTACTTC.

This sequence joins TRBV12-3 or TRBV12-4 and TRBJ2-5; a weak D match, TRBD2 (5 bases). The CDR3 length is 13 residues. V lost 3 bases and J 5 bases, leaving 10 bases between the germline ends. In DNA form, the CDR3 reads TGTGCCAGCAGTTTTGCGGGTCGGGAGACCCAGTACTTC. As protein: CASSFAGRETQYF.

J is TRBJ1-1 and V is TRBV18, with D maybe TRBD1 (6 bases). V was pared by 2 bases and J by 0 bases, with 13 bases between. Per germline, CDR1 KGHSH and CDR2 LQKENI. The CDR3 has 16 amino acids. The CDR3 sequence is CASSPTGNGMNTEAFF. Here the CDR3 DNA reads TGTGCCAGCTCACCAACAGGGAATGGGATGAACACTGAAGCTTTCTTT.

The chain has TRBV4-2 and TRBJ2-6, with 9 bases that match TRBD2. V lost 1 base and J lost 1; bases outside the gene matches: 11. The germline V gene has CDR1 LGHNA and CDR2 YNFKEQ. CDR3 size: 20 residues. DNA for the CDR3: TGTGCCAGCAGCCAAGTTCTGTGGAGAAGCGGGGGGTCTGGGGCCAACGTCCTGACTTTC. This translates into CASSQVLWRSGGSGANVLTF.

The sample holds a few counts of this clone. The V gene is TRBV7-9, the J gene TRBJ1-2; 12 bases line up with TRBD1. Trimming removed 1 base from V and 8 bases from J; junction bases left unmatched: 8. Germline assignment: CDR1 SEHNR and CDR2 FQNEAQ (reference sequence). CDR3 length equals 16 residues. For the CDR3, the DNA is TGTGCCAGCAGCTTAGGCCCGGGACAGGGGGCGCGCGGCTACACCTTC. Its translation is CASSLGPGQGARGYTF.

This CDR3 is CASSLAGGPYEQYF. CDR3 in DNA: TGTGCCAGCAGTCTAGCGGGAGGACCCTACGAGCAGTACTTC. This sequence joins TRBV6-5 and TRBJ2-7, with 11 bases identical to TRBD2. There are 14 residues in the CDR3. Germline lookup yields CDR1 MNHEY and CDR2 SVGAGI. V lost 5 bases and J lost 2; bases outside the gene matches: 2.

The rearrangement uses TRBV9 and TRBJ2-3; D is perhaps TRBD2 (5 bases). Germline V CDR1 and CDR2: SGDLS, YYNGEE. The CDR3 runs to 16 residues. V gave up 4 bases and J gave up 8 bases, with 23 bases separating them. The CDR3 loop reads CASSKRGSGNLGTQYF. The DNA of the CDR3 is TGTGCCAGCAGCAAACGAGGATCGGGGAATTTAGGTACGCAGTATTTT.

J is TRBJ2-7 and V is TRBV9; tentative D call: TRBD2 (5 bases). The V gene lost 2 bases and the J gene lost 2 bases, with 11 bases spanning the gap. This CDR3 is built from 14 residues. Germline V gene data show CDR1 as SGDLS and CDR2 as YYNGEE. Written as DNA, the CDR3 is TGTGCCAGCAGCGTTTCCGAGGGTCCCTACGAGCAGTACTTC. Translation: CASSVSEGPYEQYF.

The rearrangement links TRBV3-1 (or the pseudogene TRBV3-2) to TRBJ2-5; the D is unclear. Germline loops: CDR1 LGHDT, CDR2 YNNKEL (reference sequence). Trimming cost V 1 base and J 1 base, with 4 bases left between them. This CDR3 is built from 13 residues. This chain's CDR3 is CASSQVRQETQYF. The CDR3 DNA reads as TGTGCCAGCAGCCAAGTGCGCCAAGAGACCCAGTACTTC.

The V call is TRBV15, the J call TRBJ2-7, with D perhaps TRBD2 (5 bases). Trimming removed 0 bases from V and 7 bases from J, with 10 bases in between. Germline V gene data show CDR1 as LNHNV and CDR2 as YYDKDF (reference sequence). The CDR3 totals 13 residues. The CDR3 is CATSRDRGWEQYF. As DNA, the CDR3 is TGTGCCACCAGCAGAGACCGGGGATGGGAGCAGTACTTC.

The chain joins TRBV19 to TRBJ2-2; perhaps TRBD1 as D (6 bases). Germline CDR1 and CDR2: LNHDA and SQIVND (reference sequence). V lost 5 bases and J lost 1, with 14 bases in between. The CDR3 sequence is 16 residues long. The CDR3 nucleotides read TGTGCCAGTAGTCCCCGTGGGGGCCTGAACACCGGGGAGCTGTTTTTT. It specifies CASSPRGGLNTGELFF.

This chain connects TRBV9 to TRBJ2-5, with TRBD1 matching over 8 bases. The germline CDR1 and CDR2 sequences are SGDLS and YYNGEE. This CDR3 spans 15 amino acids. J lost 5 bases, V lost 4 bases, and 10 bases had no gene match. Here the CDR3 DNA reads TGTGCCAGCAGCTCAAGACAGGGGACGAGCGAGACCCAGTACTTC. Its protein is CASSSRQGTSETQYF. The entire variable domain, with the rest obtained from reference TRBV9 and TRBJ2-5, is as follows: DSGVTQTPKHLITATGQRVTLRCSPRSGDLSVYWYQQSLDQGLQFLIQYYNGEERAKGNILERFSAQQFPDLHSELNLSSLELGDSALYFCASSSRQGTSETQYFGPGTRLLVL.

About this clone itself: The sample holds other DNA sequences that translate to the same CDR3. The genes are TRBV29-1 and TRBJ2-3; no clear D. The V gene lost 8 bases and the J gene lost 1 base, with 10 bases spanning the gap. CDR3 size: 12 residues. Germline CDR1 and CDR2: SQVTM and ANQGSEA. The CDR3, as DNA: TGCAGCTATGGCGGAGGCACAGATACGCAGTATTTT. It yields the protein CSYGGGTDTQYF.

V is TRBV6-6 and J is TRBJ2-7; D is tentatively TRBD1 or TRBD2 (6 bases each). Between the trimmed V and J ends, which lost 0 bases and 4 bases, there was a span of 13 bases. This CDR3 is 15 amino acids long. The germline V gene encodes CDR1 MNHNY and CDR2 SVGAGI (reference sequence). The CDR3 reads CASSYSQGRRYEQYF. The DNA of the CDR3 is TGTGCCAGCAGTTACTCCCAGGGGAGGAGGTACGAGCAGTACTTC.

This chain links TRBV28 with TRBJ2-3, with D perhaps matching TRBD1 or TRBD2 (5 bases each). Trimming removed 5 bases from V and 4 bases from J, with 25 bases in between. Germline V CDR1 and CDR2: MDHEN, SYDVKM. This CDR3 comprises 18 residues. The CDR3 DNA is TGTGCCAGCAGTACCCACACTTCAGGGACGACGGATTCAGATACGCAGTATTTT. Its translation is CASSTHTSGTTDSDTQYF.

The V and J genes are TRBV19 and TRBJ2-1, with TRBD2 matching 12 bases. The V and J ends lost 6 bases and 4 bases, in that order; junction bases with no gene match: 4. The germline V gene has CDR1 LNHDA and CDR2 SQIVND (reference sequence). This CDR3 contains 15 residues. The CDR3 nucleotides read TGTGCCAGTAGGACCGGGACTAGCGGGTACAATGAGCAGTTCTTC. Its protein is CASRTGTSGYNEQFF.

This clone was seen a few times. The J gene is TRBJ2-7, the V gene TRBV20-1; D not certain. The V end lost 0 bases, the J end lost 2 bases, and 2 bases lay between the germline ends. Per the germline V gene, CDR1 is DFQATT and CDR2 is SNEGSKA (reference sequence). The length of the CDR3 is 11 residues. The CDR3 loop reads CSARDPYEQYF. CDR3 DNA sequence: TGCAGTGCTAGAGACCCCTACGAGCAGTACTTC.

As for this clone: A junction end diverges from the germline sequence, so it may reflect a read error. The chain joins TRBV5-6 to TRBJ2-4; TRBD2 is a possible D gene (7 bases). Germline CDR1 and CDR2: SGHDT and YYEEEE. The CDR3 is made up of 15 amino acids. The CDR3 coding sequence is TGTGCCAGCACCTTGGAGGGGGGGCCTGAAAACATTCAGTACTTC. Protein product: CASTLEGGPENIQYF.

This chain connects TRBV7-2 to TRBJ1-5; D is possibly TRBD1 (5 bases). Trimming shortened V by 0 bases and J by 4 bases, and 10 bases separated the two germline ends. This CDR3 has 15 residues. CDR1 and CDR2 (germline): SGHTA, FQGNSA. The CDR3 reads CASSLAQGLNQPQHF. The DNA of the CDR3 is TGTGCCAGCAGCTTAGCGCAGGGTTTAAATCAGCCCCAGCATTTT.

This chain links TRBV19 with TRBJ2-1; 8 nucleotides match TRBD2. Germline CDR1 is LNHDA and CDR2 is SQIVND (reference sequence). The CDR3 has 15 residues. V trimming: 3 bases; J trimming: 8 bases; junction bases outside the gene matches: 9. The CDR3 spells CASSISSGWGDEQFF. The CDR3 bases are TGTGCCAGTAGTATTTCTAGCGGGTGGGGCGATGAGCAGTTCTTC.

The chain couples TRBV18 to TRBJ1-5; 9 bases are shared with TRBD1. V was pared by 3 bases and J by 5 bases, with 5 bases of the junction left unmatched. Germline values: CDR1 KGHSH, CDR2 LQKENI. The length of the CDR3 is 15 residues. Here the CDR3 DNA reads TGTGCCAGCTCACCTCGGGACAGGGACTATCAGCCCCAGCATTTT. The encoded protein is CASSPRDRDYQPQHF.

This clone was counted between two and nine times. This chain uses TRBV19 with TRBJ1-1, with a tentative D call TRBD1 (5 bases). This CDR3 is built from 13 residues. Germline V gene lookup returns CDR1 LNHDA and CDR2 SQIVND (reference sequence). The ends were cut back, 5 bases at V and 4 bases at J, with 11 bases in the middle. This CDR3 is CASSVNTGTEAFF. CDR3 sequence (DNA): TGTGCCAGTAGTGTCAACACAGGCACTGAAGCTTTCTTT.

The V and J genes are TRBV7-9 and TRBJ2-3; D remains ambiguous. CDR3 length: 18 residues. Germline V gives CDR1 SEHNR, CDR2 FQNEAQ (reference sequence). V lost 2 bases and J lost 1, with 19 bases in between. CDR3 loop: CASSLQDTTMFRTDTQYF. The CDR3 DNA reads as TGTGCCAGCAGCTTACAGGATACCACTATGTTTCGCACAGATACGCAGTATTTT.

The V call is TRBV10-3, the J call TRBJ2-7; the match to TRBD2 covers 8 bases. CDR1 is ENHRY, CDR2 SYGVKD, per germline. This CDR3 region has 13 residues. The V and J ends lost 5 bases and 6 bases, in that order; junction bases with no gene match: 6. The CDR3 sequence is CAISWTSSREQYF. The DNA of the CDR3 is TGTGCCATCAGTTGGACTAGCTCGCGCGAGCAGTACTTC.

V gene TRBV28 combines with J gene TRBJ1-5, with D unclear. Trimming pared 4 bases from V and 10 bases from J, leaving 20 bases between. The CDR3 has 15 residues. Germline-derived CDR1 and CDR2 are MDHEN and SYDVKM. The CDR3 protein is CASSSAPETWYPQHF. The CDR3 nucleotides are TGTGCCAGCAGTTCAGCTCCAGAAACTTGGTATCCCCAGCATTTT.

The chain couples TRBV5-1 to TRBJ2-3, with TRBD1 identical over 8 bases. The junction had 11 bases not matched to a gene; V was cut back by 5 bases and J by 0 bases. Looked up from germline, CDR1 is SGHRS and CDR2 is YFSETQ. The CDR3 runs to 17 residues. CDR3 loop: CASSRRTGPVSTDTQYF. The CDR3 DNA sequence: TGCGCCAGCAGTCGTAGGACAGGGCCGGTTAGCACAGATACGCAGTATTTT.

The chain joins TRBV5-1 to TRBJ2-7; 7 bases align to TRBD2. Germline V gene sequence: CDR1 SGHRS, CDR2 YFSETQ. The junction had 1 base not matched to a gene; V was cut back by 2 bases and J by 5 bases. The CDR3 extends over 12 amino acids. The chain's CDR3 is CASSFSGHEQYF. Here the CDR3 DNA reads TGCGCCAGCAGCTTTAGCGGGCACGAGCAGTACTTC.

This clone was seen a single time. The chain is built from TRBV6-2 or TRBV6-3 and TRBJ2-1; D is unresolved. V was clipped by 4 bases and J by 0 bases, with 7 bases between them. Germline CDR1 is MNHEY and CDR2 is SVGEGT. The CDR3 consists of 14 residues. The DNA of the CDR3 is TGTGCCAGCAGTTCCATGAACTCCTACAATGAGCAGTTCTTC. Translation: CASSSMNSYNEQFF.

In its sample, this clone was seen once. The chain carries TRBV7-3 and TRBJ2-3; D may be TRBD1 (6 bases). V was pared by 4 bases and J by 7 bases, with 18 bases between. CDR1 and CDR2 from the germline V gene are SGHTA and FQGTGA. The CDR3 has 15 amino acids. For the CDR3, the DNA is TGTGCCAGCAGCTCCCAGCCAGGGGCCCGAAATACGCAGTATTTT. Amino acid sequence: CASSSQPGARNTQYF.

The J gene is TRBJ2-3, the V gene TRBV5-4, with D unclear. CDR1 SGHNT and CDR2 YYREEE come from the germline V gene (reference sequence). Trimming removed 3 bases at V and 6 bases at J, with 11 bases between. This CDR3 region has 13 residues. The CDR3 nucleotides read TGTGCCAGCAGCTCGATGTTGGTGGATACGCAGTATTTT. Translating gives CASSSMLVDTQYF.

The rearrangement joins TRBV24-1 to TRBJ2-2, with 8 bases matching TRBD2. Per the germline V gene, CDR1 is KGHDR and CDR2 is SFDVKD. Trimming cost V 1 base and J 3 bases; bases outside gene matches: 3. This CDR3 contains 16 residues. The CDR3 is CATSDFMTSDTGELFF. The CDR3 coding sequence is TGTGCCACCAGTGATTTTATGACTAGCGACACCGGGGAGCTGTTTTTT.